This TCR beta chain was identified during a study of CD8 T cells in Susac syndrome. About this clonotype: Its antigen is not known. No conserved phenylalanine or tryptophan ends this CDR3, so it is likely a read error.

RNA in amounts of roughly 0.5 to 1 ug was reverse transcribed with random hexamers. Amplification of TCR beta CDR3 across 54 Vbeta and 13 Jbeta was performed with immunoSEQ multiplex PCR. TCRdb called the immunoSEQ multiplex PCR reads again in MiXCR, with one record for every CDR3 protein. The data hold 250,000 to 300,000 distinct CDR3 sequences, with roughly 90% observed a single time. It was negative isolation that provided the CD8+ and CD4+ T cells, whereas TEMRA cells were enriched by FACS. Whole-study results and caveats: The study conceded that its TCR sequencing and HLA analysis involved relatively few individuals.

Trimming left V 1 base short and J 8 bases short, with 18 bases between. CDR3 length equals 16 residues. Germline V gene data show CDR1 as LGHDT and CDR2 as YNNKEL (reference sequence). This clonotype was sampled from a human donor with multiple sclerosis. The chain couples TRBV3-1 to TRBJ2-1, with D possibly matching TRBD2 (5 bases). Sequences were obtained from CD8+ T cells from PBMCs. As DNA, the CDR3 is TGTGCCAGCAGCCAAGGTAACGTACCTAGCTGGGATGAGCAGTTCCTC. Residues: CASSQGNVPSWDEQFL.